Presented here are 27 T cell receptor beta chains from one specimen sequenced in a study of human T cells and chemical hapten exposure. The time point: patch test 1, 2 weeks after DPC sensitization. Stated treatment: therapeutic diphenylcyclopropenone sensitization with weekly scalp DPC. A single record per CDR3 protein comes from TCRdb applying MiXCR to the RACE reads. The sample has roughly 200,000 distinct CDR3 sequences, approximately 20% seen once; the top ten hold 6.7%. The sequenced sample was whole blood, obtained in connection with sensitization to the hapten diphenylcyclopropenone (DPC). These receptors were collected from a woman in her forties or fifties with alopecia areata. Some clones in this sample may be carry-over from other donors' samples.

This clonotype was picked up a small number of times. The CDR3 DNA follows: TGTGCCATCACACCCGGACTAGCGGGAGTGGGTGATACGCAGTATTTT. It specifies CAITPGLAGVGDTQYF. This rearrangement joins TRBV10-3 to TRBJ2-3; 13 bases agree with TRBD2. From germline, CDR1 is ENHRY and CDR2 SYGVKD. The CDR3 runs 16 residues. V lost 7 bases, J lost 6 bases, and 10 bases stayed unmatched.

V gene TRBV2 combines with J gene TRBJ2-1, with 8 nucleotides matching TRBD2. The CDR3 loop spans 14 amino acids. Germline V gene sequence: CDR1 SNHLY, CDR2 FYNNEI. V trimming: 7 bases; J trimming: 4 bases; junction bases outside the gene matches: 6. Here the CDR3 reads CASMGREGYNEQFF. For the CDR3, the DNA is TGTGCCAGCATGGGACGGGAGGGTTACAATGAGCAGTTCTTC. Based on the CDR3 plus reference TRBV2 and TRBJ2-1, the full variable domain is EPEVTQTPSHQVTQMGQEVILRCVPISNHLYFYWYRQILGQKVEFLVSFYNNEISEKSEIFDDQFSVERPDGSNFTLKIRSTKLEDSAMYFCASMGREGYNEQFFGPGTRLTVL.

The rearrangement links TRBV2 to TRBJ2-3, with 7 nucleotides matching TRBD2. This CDR3 comprises 14 residues. Unmatched junction bases numbered 6, after V lost 7 bases and J lost 2 bases. CDR1 SNHLY and CDR2 FYNNEI come from the germline V gene. CDR3 coding DNA: TGTGCCAGCAAGGGGAGCGGGACCACAGATACGCAGTATTTT. Its translation is CASKGSGTTDTQYF.

In this sample, this clonotype turned up a few times. The J gene is TRBJ2-3, the V gene TRBV18; the D gene is possibly TRBD1 (7 bases). The ends were cut back, 6 bases at V and 5 bases at J, with 21 bases in the middle. Per germline, CDR1 KGHSH and CDR2 LQKENI. This CDR3 comprises 16 residues. In nucleotides, the CDR3 is TGTGCCAGCTCTCAGGGACAGCGGGCGTACGGAGATACGCAGTATTTT. It specifies CASSQGQRAYGDTQYF.

The chain links TRBV20-1 to TRBJ2-3, with TRBD2 identical over 7 bases. J lost 2 bases, V lost 3 bases, and 5 bases had no gene match. CDR1 is DFQATT, CDR2 SNEGSKA, per germline (reference sequence). This CDR3 is built from 14 residues. The CDR3 loop reads CSARSSGYTDTQYF. Here the CDR3 DNA reads TGCAGTGCTAGGTCTAGCGGCTACACAGATACGCAGTATTTT.

The V call is TRBV10-3, the J call TRBJ2-5; 8 bases fit TRBD2. The trim removed 10 bases at V and 2 bases at J, leaving 6 bases unmatched. CDR1 is ENHRY, CDR2 SYGVKD, per germline. There are 13 residues in the CDR3. The DNA of the CDR3 is TGTGCCAGCAAGACTAGCGTACAAGAGACCCAGTACTTC. It is translated as CASKTSVQETQYF.

This clonotype was seen a few times. The rearrangement joins TRBV7-3 to TRBJ2-2; D is unresolved. Trimming left V 5 bases short and J 1 base short, with 8 bases between. The length of the CDR3 is 14 residues. Germline V gene sequence: CDR1 SGHTA, CDR2 FQGTGA. The CDR3 sequence: CASSLLGNTGELFF. CDR3 sequence (DNA): TGTGCCAGCAGCCTCTTAGGGAACACCGGGGAGCTGTTTTTT.

This clonotype showed up just once. A junction end diverges from the germline sequence, so it may reflect a read error. This chain joins TRBV9 and TRBJ2-7; no reliable D call. Germline-derived CDR1 and CDR2 are SGDLS and YYNGEE. CDR3 size: 11 residues. As DNA, the CDR3 is TGTGCCAGCAGCCTCGGCTACGAGGAGTACTTC. Protein product: CASSLGYEEYF.

The J gene is TRBJ1-1, the V gene TRBV7-9; no firm D call. Germline-derived CDR1 and CDR2 are SEHNR and FQNEAQ (reference sequence). The ends were cut back, 2 bases at V and 1 base at J, with 5 bases in the middle. The CDR3 totals 13 residues. The CDR3 sequence is CASSLQANTEAFF. CDR3 nucleotide sequence: TGTGCCAGCAGCTTACAGGCGAACACTGAAGCTTTCTTT.

The J gene is TRBJ2-7, the V gene TRBV15; 10 nucleotides agree with TRBD2. From germline, CDR1 is LNHNV and CDR2 YYDKDF (reference sequence). The CDR3 is 18 amino acids. V dropped 0 bases and J dropped 2; count of bases not matched to a gene: 10. The CDR3 DNA reads as TGTGCCACCAGCAGAGATAAGGTAGCGGGAGGCTCGACCTACGAGCAGTACTTC. Its protein is CATSRDKVAGGSTYEQYF.

This clonotype was seen only a few times. V and J are TRBV4-1 and TRBJ1-4, with D possibly matching TRBD1 (6 bases). There are 15 residues in the CDR3. The germline V gene encodes CDR1 MGHRA and CDR2 YSYEKL. Trimming took off 1 base at V and 6 bases at J, with 12 bases between the two ends. CDR3 sequence reads: CASSQVGAGDEKLFF. In nucleotides, the CDR3 is TGCGCCAGCAGCCAAGTGGGGGCAGGGGATGAAAAACTGTTTTTT.

The table lists this clonotype with a few counts. V gene TRBV18 combines with J gene TRBJ2-7; 8 nucleotides align to TRBD1. CDR3 length equals 15 residues. CDR1 is KGHSH and CDR2 is LQKENI in the germline V gene. The trim removed 2 bases at V and 3 bases at J, leaving 6 bases unmatched. The CDR3 here is CASSPATGGYYEQYF. In nucleotides, the CDR3 is TGTGCCAGCTCACCAGCAACAGGGGGATACTACGAGCAGTACTTC.

The rearrangement joins TRBV11-1 to TRBJ2-1, with 12 bases matching TRBD2. The length of the CDR3 is 15 residues. Trimming cost V 3 bases and J 9 bases; bases outside gene matches: 6. Germline values: CDR1 SGHAT, CDR2 FQDESV (reference sequence). The CDR3 nucleotides are TGTGCCAGCAGCTTCCTAGCGGGAGGGTTGGGTGAGCAGTTCTTC. It is translated as CASSFLAGGLGEQFF.

The rearrangement joins TRBV6-1 to TRBJ1-2; TRBD1 matches at 7 bases. The CDR3 loop spans 13 amino acids. The germline CDR1 and CDR2 sequences are MNHNS and SASEGT. The J segment lost 4 bases and the V segment lost 4 bases, leaving 3 bases of the junction unmatched. The CDR3 here is CASSARGPYGYTF. CDR3 coding DNA: TGTGCCAGCAGTGCAAGGGGGCCCTATGGCTACACCTTC.

Here the CDR3 DNA reads TGCAGTGCTAGACCCGGACTAGCGGGAGGCGAGCAGTACTTC. As protein: CSARPGLAGGEQYF. The chain has TRBV20-1 and TRBJ2-7, with 14 bases lining up with TRBD2. This CDR3 region has 14 residues. Germline V gene sequence: CDR1 DFQATT, CDR2 SNEGSKA (reference sequence). Trimming removed 2 bases from V and 6 bases from J; junction bases left unmatched: 3.

At least ten counts were recorded for this clonotype. This chain joins TRBV5-1 and TRBJ1-5; possibly TRBD1 for D (6 bases). The V and J ends lost 4 bases and 7 bases respectively, with 12 bases between them. This CDR3 is 13 amino acids long. From germline, CDR1 is SGHRS and CDR2 YFSETQ. In nucleotides, the CDR3 is TGCGCCAGCAGCCTTAACAGGGACCAGCCCCAGCATTTT. Translated: CASSLNRDQPQHF.

V and J are TRBV5-1 and TRBJ1-1; 7 nucleotides line up with TRBD1. After removal of 5 bases from V and 1 base from J, the junction contained 8 bases not matched to a gene. This CDR3 contains 15 residues. In germline, CDR1 is SGHRS, CDR2 YFSETQ. CDR3 in amino acids: CASRSTGVPNTEAFF. For the CDR3, the DNA is TGCGCCAGCAGATCTACAGGGGTCCCGAACACTGAAGCTTTCTTT.

This chain joins TRBV27 and TRBJ2-3; the D gene could be TRBD1 or TRBD2 (5 bases each). The CDR3 spans 12 residues. Looked up from germline, CDR1 is MNHEY and CDR2 is SMNVEV (reference sequence). The ends were cut back, 4 bases at V and 11 bases at J, with 13 bases in the middle. Written as DNA, the CDR3 is TGTGCCAGCAGTTACGGGACCGAGGGGCAGTATTTT. Translating gives CASSYGTEGQYF.

This clonotype was detected only a few times. The V gene is TRBV10-1, the J gene TRBJ2-1, with 7 bases matching TRBD1. Germline CDR1 reads WNHNN; CDR2 reads SYGVQD (reference sequence). The CDR3 has 15 amino acids. V dropped 5 bases and J dropped 8; count of bases not matched to a gene: 12. Here the CDR3 DNA reads TGCGCCAGCAGTCGAGTCCCGGACAGGTCGTATGAGCAGTTCTTC. This codes for CASSRVPDRSYEQFF.

This clonotype was found a few times. The chain combines TRBV11-3 with TRBJ2-3; 13 nucleotides line up with TRBD2. The junction had 6 bases not matched to a gene; V was cut back by 5 bases and J by 4 bases. The germline V gene has CDR1 SGHNT and CDR2 YENEEA. CDR3 size: 16 residues. The DNA of the CDR3 is TGTGCCAGCAGCCTTGGACTAGCGGGAGTGTCAGATACGCAGTATTTT. Its protein product is CASSLGLAGVSDTQYF.

This chain connects TRBV14 to TRBJ1-2; D not resolved. CDR3 size: 12 residues. Looked up from germline, CDR1 is SGHDN and CDR2 is FVKESK. Between the trimmed V and J ends, which lost 2 bases and 6 bases, there was a span of 7 bases. CDR3 DNA sequence: TGTGCCAGCAGCCAACTAACAGATGGCTACACCTTC. This gives the protein CASSQLTDGYTF.

The sample holds a few counts of this clonotype. The chain couples TRBV28 to TRBJ1-6, with 7 bases fitting TRBD1. Trimming removed 3 bases from V and 10 bases from J; junction bases left unmatched: 6. CDR1 and CDR2 (germline): MDHEN, SYDVKM. This CDR3 has 14 amino acids. The CDR3 DNA reads as TGTGCCAGCAGTTTCCCAGGGGGAGGATCACCCCTCCACTTT. Amino acid sequence: CASSFPGGGSPLHF.

This clonotype was detected only a few times. The rearrangement links TRBV7-2 to TRBJ2-5; 8 bases match TRBD2. J was trimmed by 3 bases and V by 5 bases; bases with no gene match: 14. Germline V gene data show CDR1 as SGHTA and CDR2 as FQGNSA. The CDR3 totals 17 residues. CDR3 sequence: CASSRPGGVASEETQYF. The CDR3 DNA follows: TGTGCCAGCAGCCGCCCGGGAGGGGTGGCAAGTGAAGAGACCCAGTACTTC.

This chain joins TRBV7-2 and TRBJ1-2; TRBD1 might be the D (5 bases). The CDR3 length is 13 residues. Germline loops: CDR1 SGHTA, CDR2 FQGNSA. V was trimmed by 2 bases and J by 2 bases, leaving 6 bases between them. The CDR3 spells CASSLRGNYGYTF. The CDR3 DNA is TGTGCCAGCAGCTTACGGGGCAACTATGGCTACACCTTC.

V and J are TRBV5-1 and TRBJ2-7, with D tentatively TRBD2 (6 bases). This CDR3 is 16 amino acids long. V lost 0 bases and J 6 bases, leaving 19 bases between the germline ends. CDR1 and CDR2 from the germline V gene are SGHRS and YFSETQ. CDR3 in DNA: TGCGCCAGCAGCTTGGACGGCGGGATAACAATTAGCGAGCAGTACTTC. Translating gives CASSLDGGITISEQYF.

J is TRBJ2-1 and V is TRBV7-3, with 11 bases lining up with TRBD2. CDR1 and CDR2 from the germline V gene are SGHTA and FQGTGA. J gave up 5 bases and V 3 bases, and 3 bases lay outside the gene matches. The length of the CDR3 is 15 residues. CDR3 protein: CASSLRLAGNNEQFF. CDR3 in DNA: TGTGCCAGCAGCTTGCGACTAGCGGGGAACAATGAGCAGTTCTTC.

This clonotype was observed a single time. The chain couples TRBV20-1 to TRBJ2-7; D may be TRBD1 (5 bases). This CDR3 has 14 residues. Germline values: CDR1 DFQATT, CDR2 SNEGSKA (reference sequence). V gave up 3 bases and J gave up 3 bases, with 15 bases separating them. The CDR3 nucleotides are TGCAGTGCTAGGATGGGGCTAGTAGGCTACGAGCAGTACTTC. Translated: CSARMGLVGYEQYF.